This paragraph reports one T cell receptor beta chain. This entry belongs to a study of blood T cell repertoires in COVID-19. The CDR3 is 15 residues long. Trimming left V 0 bases short and J 0 bases short, with 5 bases between. The germline CDR1 and CDR2 sequences are SGHNT and YENEEA. Data came from immunoSEQ multiplex PCR; TCRdb stores just in-frame clones and leaves some out. In the table there are about 280,000 clones, about four fifths of which are singletons. The TCR originated in a man aged 40-49 years who had been exposed to COVID-19. The chain is built from TRBV11-3 and TRBJ2-2; D unresolved. What was sequenced was PBMCs or T cells enriched from blood (not recorded which). The CDR3 sequence is CASSLDYANTGELFF. The DNA for the CDR3 is TGTGCCAGCAGCTTAGACTATGCGAACACCGGGGAGCTGTTTTTT.